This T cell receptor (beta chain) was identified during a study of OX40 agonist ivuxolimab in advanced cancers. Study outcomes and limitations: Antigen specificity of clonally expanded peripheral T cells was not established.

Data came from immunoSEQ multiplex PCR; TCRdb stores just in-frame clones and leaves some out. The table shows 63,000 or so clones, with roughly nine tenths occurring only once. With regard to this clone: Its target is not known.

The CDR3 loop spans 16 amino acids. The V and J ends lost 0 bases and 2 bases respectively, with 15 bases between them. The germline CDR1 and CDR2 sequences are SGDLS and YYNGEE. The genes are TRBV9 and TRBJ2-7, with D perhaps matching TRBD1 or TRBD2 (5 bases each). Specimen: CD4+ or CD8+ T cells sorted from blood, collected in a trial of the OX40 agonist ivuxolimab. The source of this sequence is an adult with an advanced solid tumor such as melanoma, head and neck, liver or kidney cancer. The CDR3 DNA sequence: TGTGCCAGCAGCGTAGGGGGGATCGGACCAACCTACGAGCAGTACTTC. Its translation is CASSVGGIGPTYEQYF.